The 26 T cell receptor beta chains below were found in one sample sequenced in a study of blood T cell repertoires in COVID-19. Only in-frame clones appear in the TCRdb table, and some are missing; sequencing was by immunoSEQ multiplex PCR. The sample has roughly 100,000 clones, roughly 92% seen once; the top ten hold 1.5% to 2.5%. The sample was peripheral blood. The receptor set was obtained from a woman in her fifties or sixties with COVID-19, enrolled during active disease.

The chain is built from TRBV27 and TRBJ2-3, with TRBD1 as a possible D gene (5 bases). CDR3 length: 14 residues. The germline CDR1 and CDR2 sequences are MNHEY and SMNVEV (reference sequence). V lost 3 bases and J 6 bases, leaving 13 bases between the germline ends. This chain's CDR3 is CASSLGRVVDTQYF. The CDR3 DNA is TGTGCCAGCAGTTTGGGCAGGGTTGTCGATACGCAGTATTTT.

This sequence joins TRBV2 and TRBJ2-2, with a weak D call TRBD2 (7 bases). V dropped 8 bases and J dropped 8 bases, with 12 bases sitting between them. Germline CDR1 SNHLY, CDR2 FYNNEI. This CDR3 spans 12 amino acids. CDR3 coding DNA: TGTGCCAGCGGGAGGGGGACGGGGGAGCTGTTTTTT. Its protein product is CASGRGTGELFF.

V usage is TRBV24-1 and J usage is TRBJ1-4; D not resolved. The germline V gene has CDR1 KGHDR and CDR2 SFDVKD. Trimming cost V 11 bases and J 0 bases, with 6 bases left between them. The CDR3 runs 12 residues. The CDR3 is CAIRATNEKLFF. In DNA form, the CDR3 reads TGTGCCATTAGAGCAACTAATGAAAAACTGTTTTTT.

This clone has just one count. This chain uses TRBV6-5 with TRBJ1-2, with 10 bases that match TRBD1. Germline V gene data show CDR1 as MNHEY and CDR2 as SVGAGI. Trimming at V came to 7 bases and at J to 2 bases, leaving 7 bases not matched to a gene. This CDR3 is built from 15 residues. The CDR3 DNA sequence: TGTGCCAGCACCAAATGGGGACAGGGGAACTATGGCTACACCTTC. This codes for CASTKWGQGNYGYTF.

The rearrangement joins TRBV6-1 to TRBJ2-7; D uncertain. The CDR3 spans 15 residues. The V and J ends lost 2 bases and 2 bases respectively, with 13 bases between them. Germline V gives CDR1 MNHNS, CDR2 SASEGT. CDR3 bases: TGTGCCAGCAGTGAAACCAACAGAAGGACCTACGAGCAGTACGTC. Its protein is CASSETNRRTYEQYV.

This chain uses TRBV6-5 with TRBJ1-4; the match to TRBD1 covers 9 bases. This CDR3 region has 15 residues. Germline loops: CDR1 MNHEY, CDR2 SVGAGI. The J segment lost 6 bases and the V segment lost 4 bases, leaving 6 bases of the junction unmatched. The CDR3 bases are TGTGCCAGCAGTTCTCCGGGACAGGGTGATGAAAAACTGTTTTTT. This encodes CASSSPGQGDEKLFF.

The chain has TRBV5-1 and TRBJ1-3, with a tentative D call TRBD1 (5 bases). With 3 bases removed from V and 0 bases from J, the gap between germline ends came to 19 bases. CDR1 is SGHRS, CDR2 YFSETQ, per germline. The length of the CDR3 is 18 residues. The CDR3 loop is CASSYSGDFLNSGNTIYF. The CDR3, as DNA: TGCGCCAGCAGCTACTCCGGGGACTTTTTAAACTCTGGAAACACCATATATTTT.

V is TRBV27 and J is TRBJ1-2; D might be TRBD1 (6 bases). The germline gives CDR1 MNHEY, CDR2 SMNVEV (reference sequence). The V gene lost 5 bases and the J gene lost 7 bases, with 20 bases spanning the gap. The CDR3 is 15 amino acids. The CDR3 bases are TGTGCCAGCAGTCCCTTCACAGGGAATCCAGGTGGCTACACCTTC. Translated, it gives CASSPFTGNPGGYTF.

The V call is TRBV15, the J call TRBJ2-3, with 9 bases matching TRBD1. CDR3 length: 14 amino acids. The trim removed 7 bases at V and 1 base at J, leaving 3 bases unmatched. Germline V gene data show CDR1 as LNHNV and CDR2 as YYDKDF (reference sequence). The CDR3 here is CATTDRGGTDTQYF. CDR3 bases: TGTGCCACCACCGACAGGGGGGGCACAGATACGCAGTATTTT. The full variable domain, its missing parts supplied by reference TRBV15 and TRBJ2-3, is DAMVIQNPRYQVTQFGKPVTLSCSQTLNHNVMYWYQQKSSQAPKLLFHYYDKDFNNEADTPDNFQSRRPNTSFCFLDIRSPGLGDTAMYLCATTDRGGTDTQYFGPGTRLTVL.

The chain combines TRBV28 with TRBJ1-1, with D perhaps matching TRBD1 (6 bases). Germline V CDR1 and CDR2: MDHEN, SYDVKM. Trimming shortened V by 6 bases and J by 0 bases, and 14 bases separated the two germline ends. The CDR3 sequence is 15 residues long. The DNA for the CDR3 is TGTGCCAGCAGACAGGGTAACCTCATGAACACTGAAGCTTTCTTT. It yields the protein CASRQGNLMNTEAFF. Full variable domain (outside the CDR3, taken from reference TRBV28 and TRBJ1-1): DVKVTQSSRYLVKRTGEKVFLECVQDMDHENMFWYRQDPGLGLRLIYFSYDVKMKEKGDIPEGYSVSREKKERFSLILESASTNQTSMYLCASRQGNLMNTEAFFGQGTRLTVV.

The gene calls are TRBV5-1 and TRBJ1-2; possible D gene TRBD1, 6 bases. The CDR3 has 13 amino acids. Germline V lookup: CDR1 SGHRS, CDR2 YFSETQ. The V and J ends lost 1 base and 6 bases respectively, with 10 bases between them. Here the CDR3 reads CASSLPGADGYTF. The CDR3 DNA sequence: TGCGCCAGCAGCTTGCCAGGGGCAGATGGCTACACCTTC.

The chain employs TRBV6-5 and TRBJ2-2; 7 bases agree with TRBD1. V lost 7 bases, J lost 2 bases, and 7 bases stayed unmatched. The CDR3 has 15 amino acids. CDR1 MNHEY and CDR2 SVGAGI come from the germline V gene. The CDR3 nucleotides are TGTGCCAGCAAGGGGGACAGACGTAACACCGGGGAGCTGTTTTTT. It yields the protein CASKGDRRNTGELFF.

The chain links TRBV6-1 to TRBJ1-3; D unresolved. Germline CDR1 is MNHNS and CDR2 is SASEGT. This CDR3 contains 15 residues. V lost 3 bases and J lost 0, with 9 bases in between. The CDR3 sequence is CASSDLGSSGNTIYF. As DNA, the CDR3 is TGTGCCAGCAGTGACCTGGGGAGCTCTGGAAACACCATATATTTT.

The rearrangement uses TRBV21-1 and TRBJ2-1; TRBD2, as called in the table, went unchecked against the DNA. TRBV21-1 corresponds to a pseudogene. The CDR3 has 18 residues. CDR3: CASSKAPSLGGVINEQFF. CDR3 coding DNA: TGTGCCAGCAGCAAAGCCCCTTCCTTGGGCGGGGTTATCAATGAGCAGTTCTTC.

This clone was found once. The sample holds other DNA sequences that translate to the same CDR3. CDR3 DNA sequence: TGTGCCAGTAGTCCAGGACAGGGATTCACTGAAGCTTTCTTT. Protein product: CASSPGQGFTEAFF. The chain links TRBV19 to TRBJ1-1; 8 positions agree with TRBD1. CDR1 is LNHDA, CDR2 SQIVND, per germline (reference sequence). V lost 5 bases to trimming and J lost 4 bases; unmatched junction nucleotides: 6. The CDR3 is made up of 14 amino acids. Full variable domain (remainder filled in from reference TRBV19 and TRBJ1-1): DGGITQSPKYLFRKEGQNVTLSCEQNLNHDAMYWYRQDPGQGLRLIYYSQIVNDFQKGDIAEGYSVSREKKESFPLTVTSAQKNPTAFYLCASSPGQGFTEAFFGQGTRLTVV.

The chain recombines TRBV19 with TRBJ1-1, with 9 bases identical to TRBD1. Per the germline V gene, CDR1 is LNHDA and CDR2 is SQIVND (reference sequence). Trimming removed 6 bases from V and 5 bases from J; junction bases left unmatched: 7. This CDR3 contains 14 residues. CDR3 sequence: CASSTGTGRTEAFF. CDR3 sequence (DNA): TGTGCCAGTAGCACCGGGACAGGGAGAACTGAAGCTTTCTTT.

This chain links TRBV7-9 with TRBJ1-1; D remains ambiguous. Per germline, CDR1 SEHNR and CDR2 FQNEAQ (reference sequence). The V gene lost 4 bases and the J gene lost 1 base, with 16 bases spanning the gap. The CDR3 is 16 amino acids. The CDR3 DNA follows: TGTGCCAGCAGCTCCTGGCGGGGAACGGGGAACACTGAAGCTTTCTTT. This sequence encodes CASSSWRGTGNTEAFF.

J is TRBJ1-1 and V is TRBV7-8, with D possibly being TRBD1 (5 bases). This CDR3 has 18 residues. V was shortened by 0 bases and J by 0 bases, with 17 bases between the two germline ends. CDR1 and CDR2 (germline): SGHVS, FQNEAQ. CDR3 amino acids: CASSLALVGAALNTEAFF. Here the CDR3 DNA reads TGTGCCAGCAGCTTAGCGTTAGTTGGGGCCGCACTGAACACTGAAGCTTTCTTT.

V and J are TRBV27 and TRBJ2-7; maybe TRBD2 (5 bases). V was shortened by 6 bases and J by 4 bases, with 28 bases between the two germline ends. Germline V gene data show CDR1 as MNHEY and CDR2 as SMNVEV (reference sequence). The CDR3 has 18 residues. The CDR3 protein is CASSPSRRSGYLLYEQYF. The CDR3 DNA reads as TGTGCCAGCAGCCCTAGCCGCCGGTCGGGCTATCTATTGTACGAGCAGTACTTC.

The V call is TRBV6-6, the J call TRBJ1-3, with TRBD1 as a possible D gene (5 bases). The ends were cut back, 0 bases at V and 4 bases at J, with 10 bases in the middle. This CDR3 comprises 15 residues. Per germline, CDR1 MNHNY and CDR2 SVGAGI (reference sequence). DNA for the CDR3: TGTGCCAGCAGTTACTCCGGGACTCCCGGAAACACCATATATTTT. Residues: CASSYSGTPGNTIYF.

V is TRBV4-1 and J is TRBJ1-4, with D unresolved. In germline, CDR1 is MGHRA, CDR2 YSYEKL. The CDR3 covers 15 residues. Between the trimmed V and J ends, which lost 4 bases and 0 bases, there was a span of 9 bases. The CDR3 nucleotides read TGCGCCAGCAGCCTCGTATGGCCAACTAATGAAAAACTGTTTTTT. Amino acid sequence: CASSLVWPTNEKLFF.

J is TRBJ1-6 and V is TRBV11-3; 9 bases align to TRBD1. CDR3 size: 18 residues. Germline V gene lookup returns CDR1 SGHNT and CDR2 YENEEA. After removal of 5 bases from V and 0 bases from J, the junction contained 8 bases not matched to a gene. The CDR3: CASSAGTGTISYNSPLHF. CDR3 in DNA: TGTGCCAGCAGCGCCGGGACAGGGACTATCTCCTATAATTCACCCCTCCACTTT.

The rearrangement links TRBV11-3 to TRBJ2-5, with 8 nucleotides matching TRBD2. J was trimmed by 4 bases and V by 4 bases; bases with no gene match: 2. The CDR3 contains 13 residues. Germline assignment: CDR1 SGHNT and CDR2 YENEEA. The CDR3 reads CASSYRGGETQYF. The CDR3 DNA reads TGTGCCAGCAGCTATCGGGGGGGAGAGACCCAGTACTTC.

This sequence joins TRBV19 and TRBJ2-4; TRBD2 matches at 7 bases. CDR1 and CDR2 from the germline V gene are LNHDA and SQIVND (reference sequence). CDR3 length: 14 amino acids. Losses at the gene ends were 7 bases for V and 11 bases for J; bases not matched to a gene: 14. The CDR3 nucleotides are TGTGCCAGTACTACTTGGGACTATAACATTTTTCAGTACTTC. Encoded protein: CASTTWDYNIFQYF.

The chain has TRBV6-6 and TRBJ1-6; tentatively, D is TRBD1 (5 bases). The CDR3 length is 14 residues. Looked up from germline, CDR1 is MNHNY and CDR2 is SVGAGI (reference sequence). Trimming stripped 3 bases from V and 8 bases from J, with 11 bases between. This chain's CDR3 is CASSYTDSYSPLHF. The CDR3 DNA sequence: TGTGCCAGCAGTTATACCGACAGTTATTCACCCCTCCACTTT.

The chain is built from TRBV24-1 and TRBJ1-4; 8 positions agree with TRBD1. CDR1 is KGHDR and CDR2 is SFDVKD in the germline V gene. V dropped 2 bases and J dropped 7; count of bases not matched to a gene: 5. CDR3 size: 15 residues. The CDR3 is CATSDSQGASEKLFF. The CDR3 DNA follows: TGTGCCACCAGTGATTCGCAGGGGGCGAGTGAAAAACTGTTTTTT.